This T cell receptor (beta chain) was observed in a study of shared clonotypes between healthy human individuals. Findings of the study overall: An anticipated effect of sequencing depth on clonotype sharing among donors was recognized. Across subsets, estimated richness was generally greater for naive than for memory populations.

Germline trimming cut 4 bases from V and 0 bases from J; bases unmatched to any gene: 4. Germline CDR1 reads LNHDA; CDR2 reads SQIVND (reference sequence). CDR3 size: 17 residues. Concerning this clone: Antigen specificity is unknown.

Assay runs were performed at deep level. Using immunoSEQ multiplex PCR, the repertoire was profiled, and TCRdb retains in-frame clones only, with some absent. The profile shows a few hundred thousand clones, around nine tenths of them singletons. This sequence originates from a man younger than 35 in good health. This sequence joins TRBV19 and TRBJ2-2, with 11 bases fitting TRBD2. Sequencing was performed on memory CD8+ T cells sorted from blood. Subset indicated: CD45RO+ cells pooled with CCR7-negative TemRA cells. The CDR3 nucleotides read TGTGCCAGTAGTACCGGGACTAGCGGAGCGAACACCGGGGAGCTGTTTTTT. Residues: CASSTGTSGANTGELFF.